In this sample, the clone carrying this T cell receptor (beta chain) turned up a few times. This specimen comes from a study of T-cell reconstitution after alpha-beta-depleted transplantation in children. In germline, CDR1 is MGHRA, CDR2 YSYEKL. V lost 6 bases to trimming and J lost 3 bases; unmatched junction nucleotides: 8. The CDR3 sequence is 14 residues long. Preparing the TCRbeta library involved the use of unique molecular identifiers. TCRdb processed the PCR reads anew with MiXCR; each CDR3 protein has one entry. The data show a few hundred thousand distinct CDR3 sequences, with about 17% seen just once and about 3.1% held by the top ten.

The clonotype originates from a human donor who donated a stem cell graft to a child with acute lymphoblastic leukemia. The sequencing here drew on PBMCs from the stem cell graft donor, taken from the stem cell graft. The chain carries TRBV4-1 and TRBJ2-7; 7 bases are a match to TRBD1. CDR3 nucleotide sequence: TGCGCCAGCAGTCAAAGGACAGGAGACTACGAGCAGTACTTC. This sequence encodes CASSQRTGDYEQYF.